The next 25 T cell receptor beta chains were all read from a single sample in a study of blood T cell repertoires in COVID-19. Here immunoSEQ multiplex PCR was the method, and the copy in TCRdb shows in-frame clones only, minus some. This table holds around 65,000 clones, 76% found once. Sequenced material: peripheral blood. Source of these receptors: a woman aged 45-65 years with active or convalescent COVID-19.

This rearrangement joins TRBV20-1 to TRBJ2-7; 7 nucleotides align to TRBD2. The V gene's germline CDR1 is DFQATT and CDR2 SNEGSKA (reference sequence). The CDR3 extends over 15 amino acids. The junction had 8 bases not matched to a gene; V was cut back by 3 bases and J by 0 bases. CDR3 coding DNA: TGCAGTGCTAGTGCCTTCGGCGGGAGCTCCTACGAGCAGTACTTC. Protein product: CSASAFGGSSYEQYF.

The count of this clone is one. V is TRBV9 and J is TRBJ2-5; D gene uncertain. The CDR3 is 14 residues long. V was cut by 0 bases and J by 5 bases, with 11 bases left in between. Germline CDR1 SGDLS, CDR2 YYNGEE. As DNA, the CDR3 is TGTGCCAGCAGCGTAGCCTTGCCCGGGGAGACCCAGTACTTC. Translation: CASSVALPGETQYF.

This chain's CDR3 is CASSPRALNTEAFF. In nucleotides, the CDR3 is TGTGCCAGCAGCCCCAGGGCTCTGAACACTGAAGCTTTCTTT. This chain links TRBV7-2 with TRBJ1-1; D is perhaps TRBD1 (5 bases). This CDR3 is 14 amino acids long. V was trimmed by 5 bases and J by 0 bases, leaving 10 bases between them. Germline CDR1 and CDR2: SGHTA and FQGNSA.

This chain joins TRBV11-3 and TRBJ2-2, with 10 bases fitting TRBD2. The CDR3 length is 17 residues. V shed 0 bases, J shed 5 bases, and the junction held 6 bases outside the gene matches. Germline V gene sequence: CDR1 SGHNT, CDR2 YENEEA. CDR3 sequence: CASSLDRLTSGTGELFF. CDR3 sequence (DNA): TGTGCCAGCAGCTTAGATCGGTTGACTAGCGGGACCGGGGAGCTGTTTTTT. Full variable domain (rest looked up from reference TRBV11-3 and TRBJ2-2): EAGVVQSPRYKIIEKKQPVAFWCNPISGHNTLYWYLQNLGQGPELLIRYENEEAVDDSQLPKDRFSAERLKGVDSTLKIQPAELGDSAVYLCASSLDRLTSGTGELFFGEGSRLTVL.

The V call is TRBV29-1, the J call TRBJ2-7; TRBD2 aligns across 7 bases. The CDR3 spans 11 residues. The germline V gene has CDR1 SQVTM and CDR2 ANQGSEA. V lost 4 bases, J lost 8 bases, and 5 bases stayed unmatched. This CDR3 reads CSVGGGTKQYF. The CDR3 region has the DNA TGCAGCGTTGGGGGGGGAACAAAGCAGTACTTC.

This clone occurred once. J is TRBJ1-2 and V is TRBV7-9; weak D call: TRBD1 (6 bases). This CDR3 has 13 residues. Deletions cut 6 bases from V and 2 bases from J, with 10 bases between. Germline-derived CDR1 and CDR2 are SEHNR and FQNEAQ (reference sequence). This chain's CDR3 is CASSLQGNYGYTF. The CDR3 DNA sequence: TGTGCCAGCAGTCTACAGGGCAACTATGGCTACACCTTC. The entire variable domain, with the rest obtained from reference TRBV7-9 and TRBJ1-2, is as follows: DTGVSQNPRHKITKRGQNVTFRCDPISEHNRLYWYRQTLGQGPEFLTYFQNEAQLEKSRLLSDRFSAERPKGSFSTLEIQRTEQGDSAMYLCASSLQGNYGYTFGSGTRLTVV.

V usage is TRBV5-1 and J usage is TRBJ2-1, with 8 bases lining up with TRBD1. The CDR3 consists of 14 residues. J lost 7 bases, V lost 4 bases, and 7 bases had no gene match. Germline loops: CDR1 SGHRS, CDR2 YFSETQ. In nucleotides, the CDR3 is TGCGCCAGCAGCCCCGGGACAGGCGGTAATGAGCAGTTCTTC. It is translated as CASSPGTGGNEQFF.

A few counts support this clone. The chain has TRBV6-5 and TRBJ2-2, with TRBD2 matching over 12 bases. This CDR3 spans 15 amino acids. The J segment lost 7 bases and the V segment lost 10 bases, leaving 10 bases of the junction unmatched. Germline CDR1 MNHEY, CDR2 SVGAGI. CDR3 in amino acids: CATGPTSGRSGELFF. The CDR3 DNA sequence: TGTGCCACAGGCCCTACTAGCGGGAGGAGCGGGGAGCTGTTTTTT.

The V call is TRBV5-1, the J call TRBJ2-3; 9 bases are a match to TRBD2. The CDR3 is 17 amino acids. V dropped 2 bases and J dropped 3; count of bases not matched to a gene: 10. Germline V lookup: CDR1 SGHRS, CDR2 YFSETQ. CDR3 amino acids: CASSFSGGRAITDTQYF. In DNA form, the CDR3 reads TGCGCCAGCAGCTTCTCTGGCGGGAGGGCCATAACAGATACGCAGTATTTT.

J is TRBJ1-2 and V is TRBV18, with a weak D call TRBD1 (6 bases). CDR3 length: 13 residues. The germline gives CDR1 KGHSH, CDR2 LQKENI. The V end lost 8 bases, the J end lost 2 bases, and 12 bases lay between the germline ends. This chain's CDR3 is CASAEGENYGYTF. CDR3 nucleotides: TGTGCCAGCGCTGAGGGGGAAAACTATGGCTACACCTTC.

This clone was found once. V usage is TRBV29-1 and J usage is TRBJ2-3; D is possibly TRBD2 (5 bases). The CDR3 loop spans 13 amino acids. The germline V gene encodes CDR1 SQVTM and CDR2 ANQGSEA. Trimming took off 6 bases at V and 1 base at J, with 11 bases between the two ends. In DNA form, the CDR3 reads TGCAGCGTACGGGAAAGGGGCACAGATACGCAGTATTTT. Translation: CSVRERGTDTQYF.

This rearrangement joins TRBV6-5 to TRBJ2-3; a possible D gene is TRBD2 (7 bases). Per the germline V gene, CDR1 is MNHEY and CDR2 is SVGAGI. The CDR3 consists of 15 residues. V shed 3 bases and J shed 2 bases, with 12 bases lying between them. CDR3: CASSYLGGDTDTQYF. In DNA form, the CDR3 reads TGTGCCAGCAGTTATCTAGGGGGGGACACAGATACGCAGTATTTT.

This clone has just a few counts. As DNA, the CDR3 is TGCAGCGTTGAAGATGGGGGCGGGAGGGCCTACAATGAGCAGTTCTTC. Translated: CSVEDGGGRAYNEQFF. The chain uses TRBV29-1 and TRBJ2-1, with TRBD2 matching 9 bases. The germline CDR1 and CDR2 sequences are SQVTM and ANQGSEA. V shed 0 bases, J shed 2 bases, and the junction held 5 bases outside the gene matches. This CDR3 has 16 amino acids.

This chain links TRBV6-2 or TRBV6-3 with TRBJ2-1; a possible D gene is TRBD2 (6 bases). V dropped 2 bases and J dropped 6 bases, with 17 bases sitting between them. The CDR3 runs 16 residues. Germline CDR1 is MNHEY and CDR2 is SVGEGT. CDR3 nucleotide sequence: TGTGCCAGCAGTTACCCCCACGGGGGTAAACCCAATGAGCAGTTCTTC. It is translated as CASSYPHGGKPNEQFF.

The rearrangement links TRBV5-6 to TRBJ1-1; 7 bases are shared with TRBD1. The J segment lost 5 bases and the V segment lost 2 bases, leaving 9 bases of the junction unmatched. CDR3 size: 15 residues. The V gene's germline CDR1 is SGHDT and CDR2 YYEEEE. Written as DNA, the CDR3 is TGTGCCAGCAGCTTAAGGGGGCCTGGGGGAACTGAAGCTTTCTTT. Residues: CASSLRGPGGTEAFF.

In its sample, this clone was seen a few times. The chain has TRBV7-8 and TRBJ1-2, with 7 bases matching TRBD1. Germline V gene data show CDR1 as SGHVS and CDR2 as FQNEAQ. This CDR3 has 13 amino acids. The junction had 2 bases not matched to a gene; V was cut back by 5 bases and J by 2 bases. The CDR3 nucleotides read TGTGCCAGCAGCCGGGACAGAAACTATGGCTACACCTTC. Encoded protein: CASSRDRNYGYTF.

This clone was detected a few times. The gene calls are TRBV18 and TRBJ1-1; D uncertain. The CDR3 runs 17 residues. Trimming cost V 0 bases and J 7 bases, with 21 bases left between them. Germline V gives CDR1 KGHSH, CDR2 LQKENI. CDR3 sequence reads: CASSPPGGTFFHGEAFF. The CDR3 DNA is TGTGCCAGCTCACCACCGGGAGGTACTTTTTTTCACGGTGAAGCTTTCTTT.

CDR3 region: CATSEYGTSSGSYNEQFF. The CDR3 DNA reads TGTGCCACCAGTGAATATGGTACTTCTAGCGGGTCCTACAATGAGCAGTTCTTC. The chain has TRBV24-1 and TRBJ2-1, with 8 bases lining up with TRBD2. Germline V CDR1 and CDR2: KGHDR, SFDVKD. The CDR3 is 18 amino acids. The trim removed 4 bases at V and 1 base at J, leaving 11 bases unmatched.

This chain connects TRBV5-6 to TRBJ2-1; TRBD2 aligns across 8 bases. Germline CDR1 is SGHDT and CDR2 is YYEEEE. The J segment lost 2 bases and the V segment lost 3 bases, leaving 10 bases of the junction unmatched. The CDR3 loop spans 17 amino acids. The CDR3 protein is CASSSGWREVAYNEQFF. The CDR3, as DNA: TGTGCCAGCAGCTCGGGCTGGCGGGAGGTCGCCTACAATGAGCAGTTCTTC.

V and J are TRBV5-6 and TRBJ1-6; 10 bases line up with TRBD1. Germline-derived CDR1 and CDR2 are SGHDT and YYEEEE. J was trimmed by 7 bases and V by 4 bases; bases with no gene match: 8. CDR3 length: 16 residues. The CDR3 bases are TGTGCCAGCAGCCCGGGGACAGGGGCTAACAATTCACCCCTCCACTTT. It translates to CASSPGTGANNSPLHF.

A few counts support this clone. This specimen includes other DNA sequences encoding the same CDR3. The V call is TRBV5-1, the J call TRBJ2-5, with 8 bases fitting TRBD1. The germline V gene has CDR1 SGHRS and CDR2 YFSETQ. Losses at the gene ends were 4 bases for V and 1 base for J; bases not matched to a gene: 3. The CDR3 extends over 14 amino acids. CDR3 sequence: CASSVGQGQETQYF. Written as DNA, the CDR3 is TGCGCCAGCAGCGTCGGACAGGGCCAAGAGACCCAGTACTTC.

V usage is TRBV5-6 and J usage is TRBJ1-2; D is undetermined. Germline V gives CDR1 SGHDT, CDR2 YYEEEE. The V and J ends lost 0 bases and 2 bases respectively, with 5 bases between them. The CDR3 spans 13 residues. The CDR3: CASSLVENYGYTF. DNA of the CDR3: TGTGCCAGCAGCTTGGTTGAGAACTATGGCTACACCTTC. Variable domain in full (rest from reference TRBV5-6 and TRBJ1-2): DAGVTQSPTHLIKTRGQQVTLRCSPKSGHDTVSWYQQALGQGPQFIFQYYEEEERQRGNFPDRFSGHQFPNYSSELNVNALLLGDSALYLCASSLVENYGYTFGSGTRLTVV.

This clone was recorded only once. The V call is TRBV2, the J call TRBJ2-4; no clear D. V was clipped by 4 bases and J by 0 bases, with 10 bases between them. The CDR3 loop spans 15 amino acids. Germline CDR1 SNHLY, CDR2 FYNNEI. CDR3 in amino acids: CASSVRPGAKNIQYF. The CDR3 nucleotides read TGTGCCAGCAGTGTGAGGCCGGGAGCCAAAAACATTCAGTACTTC.

In its sample, this clone was seen a few times. V is TRBV24-1 and J is TRBJ2-6; D uncertain. V dropped 4 bases and J dropped 0 bases, with 12 bases sitting between them. This CDR3 has 17 amino acids. Per germline, CDR1 KGHDR and CDR2 SFDVKD. The CDR3: CATSDTRVGSGANVLTF. CDR3 nucleotide sequence: TGTGCCACCAGTGACACCCGGGTTGGCTCTGGGGCCAACGTCCTGACTTTC.

This chain joins TRBV6-5 and TRBJ2-1, with 8 bases lining up with TRBD1. Per the germline V gene, CDR1 is MNHEY and CDR2 is SVGAGI. The J segment lost 5 bases and the V segment lost 6 bases, leaving 6 bases of the junction unmatched. This CDR3 contains 14 residues. Written as DNA, the CDR3 is TGTGCCAGCAGCAAAGGGACAGGAGACAATGAGCAGTTCTTC. Encoded protein: CASSKGTGDNEQFF.